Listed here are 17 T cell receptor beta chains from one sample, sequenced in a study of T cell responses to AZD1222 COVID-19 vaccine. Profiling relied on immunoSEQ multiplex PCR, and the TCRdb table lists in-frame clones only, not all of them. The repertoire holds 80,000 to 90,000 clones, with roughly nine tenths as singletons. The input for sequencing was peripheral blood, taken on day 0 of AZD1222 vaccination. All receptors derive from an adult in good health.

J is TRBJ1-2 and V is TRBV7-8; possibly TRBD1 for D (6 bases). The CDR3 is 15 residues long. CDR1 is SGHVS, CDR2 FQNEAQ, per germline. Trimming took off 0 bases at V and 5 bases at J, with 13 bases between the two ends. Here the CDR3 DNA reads TGTGCCAGCAGCTTAGCCCCAGGGGCGGAGTATGGCTACACCTTC. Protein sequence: CASSLAPGAEYGYTF.

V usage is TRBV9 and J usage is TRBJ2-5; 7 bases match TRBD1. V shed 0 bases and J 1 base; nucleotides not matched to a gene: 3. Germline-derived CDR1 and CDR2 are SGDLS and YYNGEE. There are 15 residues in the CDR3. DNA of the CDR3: TGTGCCAGCAGCGTAGTAGGGGGCACCCAAGAGACCCAGTACTTC. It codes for CASSVVGGTQETQYF.

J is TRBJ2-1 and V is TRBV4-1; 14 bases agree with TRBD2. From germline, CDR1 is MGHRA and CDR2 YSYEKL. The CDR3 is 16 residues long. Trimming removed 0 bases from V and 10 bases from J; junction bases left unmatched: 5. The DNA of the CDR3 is TGCGCCAGCAGCCAAGAGGGACTAGCGGGAGAGCCAGAGCAGTTCTTC. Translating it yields CASSQEGLAGEPEQFF.

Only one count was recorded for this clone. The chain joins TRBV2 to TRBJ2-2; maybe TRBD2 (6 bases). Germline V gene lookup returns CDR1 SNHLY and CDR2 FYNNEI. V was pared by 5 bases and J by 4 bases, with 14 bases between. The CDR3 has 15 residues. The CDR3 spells CASSMREAITGELFF. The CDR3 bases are TGTGCCAGCAGTATGAGGGAGGCGATCACCGGGGAGCTGTTTTTT.

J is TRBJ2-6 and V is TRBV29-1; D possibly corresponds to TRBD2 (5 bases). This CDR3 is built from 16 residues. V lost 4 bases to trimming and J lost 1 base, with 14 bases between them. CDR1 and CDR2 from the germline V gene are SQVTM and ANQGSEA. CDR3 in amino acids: CSVGEPTSSGANVLTF. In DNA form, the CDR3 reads TGCAGCGTTGGGGAGCCGACATCTTCTGGGGCCAACGTCCTGACTTTC.

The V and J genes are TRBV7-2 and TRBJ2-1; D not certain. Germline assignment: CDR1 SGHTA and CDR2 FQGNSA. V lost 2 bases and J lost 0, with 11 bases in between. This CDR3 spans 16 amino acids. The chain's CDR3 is CASSLRPAGSYNEQFF. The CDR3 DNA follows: TGTGCCAGCAGCTTACGGCCGGCCGGCTCCTACAATGAGCAGTTCTTC.

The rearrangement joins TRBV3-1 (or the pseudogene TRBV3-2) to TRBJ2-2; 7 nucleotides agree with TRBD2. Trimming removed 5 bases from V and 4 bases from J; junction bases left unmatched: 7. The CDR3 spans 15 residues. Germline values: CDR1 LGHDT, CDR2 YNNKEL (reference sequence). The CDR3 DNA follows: TGTGCCAGCAGCGGGGGGAGGGGATCCACCGGGGAGCTGTTTTTT. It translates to CASSGGRGSTGELFF.

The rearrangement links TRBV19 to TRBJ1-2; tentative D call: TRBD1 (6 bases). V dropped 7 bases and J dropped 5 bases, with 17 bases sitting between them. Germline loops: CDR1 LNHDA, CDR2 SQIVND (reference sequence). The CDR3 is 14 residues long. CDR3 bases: TGTGCCAGTAACGCCCAGGGACATGGGTATGGCTACACCTTC. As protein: CASNAQGHGYGYTF.

This chain's CDR3 is CASSPSGRKAEQYF. The CDR3 nucleotides read TGTGCCAGCAGCCCCAGCGGGAGGAAAGCCGAGCAGTACTTC. The V call is TRBV7-2, the J call TRBJ2-7; the match to TRBD2 covers 9 bases. Trimming took 5 bases from V and 6 from J; bases not matched to a gene: 8. Germline V gene data show CDR1 as SGHTA and CDR2 as FQGNSA. The CDR3 contains 14 residues.

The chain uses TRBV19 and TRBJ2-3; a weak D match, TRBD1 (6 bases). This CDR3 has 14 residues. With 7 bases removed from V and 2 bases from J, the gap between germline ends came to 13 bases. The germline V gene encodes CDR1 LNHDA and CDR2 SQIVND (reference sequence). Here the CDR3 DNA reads TGTGCCAGTAAGCCAGGGGAGAACACAGATACGCAGTATTTT. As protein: CASKPGENTDTQYF.

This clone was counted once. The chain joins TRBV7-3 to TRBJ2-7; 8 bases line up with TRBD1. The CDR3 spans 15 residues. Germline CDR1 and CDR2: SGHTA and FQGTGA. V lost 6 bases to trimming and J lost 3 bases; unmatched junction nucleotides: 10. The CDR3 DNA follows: TGTGCCAGCAGTTCCGGACAGGGAAGCGGCTACGAGCAGTACTTC. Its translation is CASSSGQGSGYEQYF.

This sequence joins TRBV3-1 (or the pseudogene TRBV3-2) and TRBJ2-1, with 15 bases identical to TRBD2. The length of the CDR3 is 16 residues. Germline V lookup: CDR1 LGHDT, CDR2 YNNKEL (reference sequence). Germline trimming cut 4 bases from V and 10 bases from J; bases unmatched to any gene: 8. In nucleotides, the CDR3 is TGTGCCAGCAGCCCAGCCGGGACTAGCGGGAGGATGGAGCAGTTCTTC. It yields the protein CASSPAGTSGRMEQFF.

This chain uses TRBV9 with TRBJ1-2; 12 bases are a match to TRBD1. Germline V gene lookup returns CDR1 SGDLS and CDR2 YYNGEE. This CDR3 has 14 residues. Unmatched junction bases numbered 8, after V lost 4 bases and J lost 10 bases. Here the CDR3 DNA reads TGTGCCAGCAGCATCACGGGACAGGGGGCTGACTACACCTTC. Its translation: CASSITGQGADYTF.

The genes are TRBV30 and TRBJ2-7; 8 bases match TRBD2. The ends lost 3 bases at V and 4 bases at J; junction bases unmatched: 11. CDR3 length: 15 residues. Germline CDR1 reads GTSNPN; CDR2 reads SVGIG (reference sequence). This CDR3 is CAWRGLGGRLYEQYF. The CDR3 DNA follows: TGTGCCTGGAGGGGGCTAGGCGGGAGGCTGTACGAGCAGTACTTC. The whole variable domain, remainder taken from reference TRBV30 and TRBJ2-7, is SQTIHQWPATLVQPVGSPLSLECTVEGTSNPNLYWYRQAAGRGLQLLFYSVGIGQISSEVPQNLSASRPQDRQFILSSKKLLLSDSGFYLCAWRGLGGRLYEQYFGPGTRLTVT.

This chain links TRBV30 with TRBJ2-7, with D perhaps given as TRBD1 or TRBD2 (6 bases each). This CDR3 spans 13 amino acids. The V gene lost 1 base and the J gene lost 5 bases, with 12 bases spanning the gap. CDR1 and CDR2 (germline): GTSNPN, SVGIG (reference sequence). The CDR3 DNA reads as TGTGCCTGGAGTGGAGACGGGGGCCACGAGCAGTACTTC. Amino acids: CAWSGDGGHEQYF. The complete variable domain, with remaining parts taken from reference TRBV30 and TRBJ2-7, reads SQTIHQWPATLVQPVGSPLSLECTVEGTSNPNLYWYRQAAGRGLQLLFYSVGIGQISSEVPQNLSASRPQDRQFILSSKKLLLSDSGFYLCAWSGDGGHEQYFGPGTRLTVT.

This CDR3 reads CASSQGGVGGNQPQHF. CDR3 nucleotide sequence: TGTGCCAGCAGCCAGGGTGGGGTCGGAGGCAATCAGCCCCAGCATTTT. The gene calls are TRBV3-1 (or the pseudogene TRBV3-2) and TRBJ1-5; D is unresolved. V shed 3 bases and J shed 2 bases, with 14 bases lying between them. Germline lookup yields CDR1 LGHDT and CDR2 YNNKEL (reference sequence). The CDR3 loop spans 16 amino acids.

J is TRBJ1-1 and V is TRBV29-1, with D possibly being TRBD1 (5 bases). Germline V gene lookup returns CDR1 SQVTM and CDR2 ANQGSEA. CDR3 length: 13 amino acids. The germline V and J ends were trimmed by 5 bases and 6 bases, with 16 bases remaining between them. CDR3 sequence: CSVQGQRGAEAFF. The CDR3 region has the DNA TGCAGCGTTCAAGGGCAGAGAGGGGCTGAAGCTTTCTTT. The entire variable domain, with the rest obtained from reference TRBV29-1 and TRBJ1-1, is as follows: SAVISQKPSRDICQRGTSLTIQCQVDSQVTMMFWYRQQPGQSLTLIATANQGSEATYESGFVIDKFPISRPNLTFSTLTVSNMSPEDSSIYLCSVQGQRGAEAFFGQGTRLTVV.